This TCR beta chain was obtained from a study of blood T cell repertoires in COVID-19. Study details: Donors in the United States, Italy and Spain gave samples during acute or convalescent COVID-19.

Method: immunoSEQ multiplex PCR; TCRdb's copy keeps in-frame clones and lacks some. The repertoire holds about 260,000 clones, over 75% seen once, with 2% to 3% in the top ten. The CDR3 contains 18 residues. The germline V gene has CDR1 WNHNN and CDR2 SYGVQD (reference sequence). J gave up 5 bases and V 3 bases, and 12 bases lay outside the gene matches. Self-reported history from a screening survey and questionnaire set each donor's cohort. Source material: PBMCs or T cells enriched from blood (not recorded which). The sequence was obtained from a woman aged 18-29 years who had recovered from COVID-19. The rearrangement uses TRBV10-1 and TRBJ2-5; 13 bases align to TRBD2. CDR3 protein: CASSDFSPGTSGTETQYF. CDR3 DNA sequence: TGCGCCAGCAGTGATTTCTCTCCTGGGACTAGCGGGACTGAGACCCAGTACTTC.